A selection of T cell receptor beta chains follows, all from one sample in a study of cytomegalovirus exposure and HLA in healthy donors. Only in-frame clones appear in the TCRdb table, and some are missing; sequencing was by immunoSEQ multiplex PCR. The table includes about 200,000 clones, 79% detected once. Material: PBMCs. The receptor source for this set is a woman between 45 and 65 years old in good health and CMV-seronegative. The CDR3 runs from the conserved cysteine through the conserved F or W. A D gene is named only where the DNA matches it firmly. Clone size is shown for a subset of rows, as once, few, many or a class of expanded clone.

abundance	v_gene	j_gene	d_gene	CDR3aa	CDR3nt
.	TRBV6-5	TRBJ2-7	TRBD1	CASSYRRTGSYEQYF	TGTGCCAGCAGTTACCGACGGACAGGCTCCTACGAGCAGTACTTC
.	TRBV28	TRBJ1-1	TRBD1	CASIYSGTGGKAFF	TGTGCCAGCATCTACTCCGGGACAGGGGGAAAAGCTTTCTTT
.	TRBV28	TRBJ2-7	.	CASSYPTGGLGEQYF	TGTGCCAGCAGTTACCCCACCGGCGGGCTAGGGGAGCAGTACTTC
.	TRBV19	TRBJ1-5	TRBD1	CASSMGTGGSHQPQHF	TGTGCCAGTAGTATGGGGACAGGGGGCAGTCATCAGCCCCAGCATTTT
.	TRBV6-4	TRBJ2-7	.	CASSESGRAGEQYF	TGTGCCAGCAGTGAATCGGGCAGGGCCGGCGAGCAGTACTTC
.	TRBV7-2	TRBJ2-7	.	CASSLEGGVTYEQYF	TGTGCCAGCAGCTTAGAAGGCGGGGTCACCTACGAGCAGTACTTC
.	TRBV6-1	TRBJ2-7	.	CASRQNYEQYF	TGTGCCAGCAGACAAAACTACGAGCAGTACTTC
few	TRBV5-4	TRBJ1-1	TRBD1	CASSLVGTGRTEAFF	TGTGCCAGCAGCTTGGTGGGGACAGGGAGGACTGAAGCTTTCTTT
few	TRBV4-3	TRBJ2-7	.	CASSQDRFSYEQYF	TGCGCCAGCAGCCAAGACAGGTTCTCCTACGAGCAGTACTTC
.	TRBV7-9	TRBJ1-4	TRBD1	CASSLGDRGLREKLFF	TGTGCCAGCAGCTTGGGGGACAGGGGACTTCGTGAAAAACTGTTTTTT
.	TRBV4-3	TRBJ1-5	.	CASSQDRSSNQPQHF	TGCGCCAGCAGCCAAGATCGGTCCTCGAATCAGCCCCAGCATTTT
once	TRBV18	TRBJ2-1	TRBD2	CASSPASGANEQFF	TGTGCCAGCTCACCAGCTAGCGGGGCCAATGAGCAGTTCTTC
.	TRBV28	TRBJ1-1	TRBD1	CASSLQTGRGSEAFF	TGTGCCAGCAGTTTGCAGACAGGGCGTGGCTCTGAAGCTTTCTTT
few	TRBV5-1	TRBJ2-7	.	CASSLGPGLAYEQYF	TGCGCCAGCAGCTTGGGTCCAGGGCTAGCGTACGAGCAGTACTTC
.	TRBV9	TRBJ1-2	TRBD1	CASSPGTGANYGYTF	TGTGCCAGCAGCCCGGGGACAGGGGCTAACTATGGCTACACCTTC
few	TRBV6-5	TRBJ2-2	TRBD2	CASSYTREGPTGELFF	TGTGCCAGCAGTTATACCCGGGAGGGCCCCACCGGGGAGCTGTTTTTT
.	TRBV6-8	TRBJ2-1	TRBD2	CASSTTSGGAQVALNEQFF	TGTGCCAGCAGCACAACTAGCGGGGGGGCCCAAGTGGCGCTGAATGAGCAGTTCTTC
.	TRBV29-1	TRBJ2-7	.	CSVLKLSGTASYEQYF	TGCAGCGTTCTCAAGCTCTCCGGAACAGCCTCCTACGAGCAGTACTTC
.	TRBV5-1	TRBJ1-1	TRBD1	CASSIRQGGDTEAFF	TGCGCCAGCAGCATTCGACAGGGGGGAGACACTGAAGCTTTCTTT
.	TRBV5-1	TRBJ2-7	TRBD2	CASSSQPSGTSGRAVYEQYF	TGCGCCAGCAGCTCACAACCTAGCGGGACTAGCGGGAGGGCCGTCTACGAGCAGTACTTC
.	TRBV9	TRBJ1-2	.	CASSVMTGLNGYTF	TGTGCCAGCAGCGTTATGACAGGTTTAAATGGCTACACCTTC
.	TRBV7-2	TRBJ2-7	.	CASSHSTFEQYF	TGTGCCAGCAGCCACAGTACGTTTGAGCAGTACTTC
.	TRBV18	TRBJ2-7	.	CASSPQYEQYF	TGTGCCAGCTCACCCCAATACGAGCAGTACTTC
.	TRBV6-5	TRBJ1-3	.	CASRLPSGNTIYF	TGTGCCAGTAGACTTCCCTCTGGAAACACCATATATTTT
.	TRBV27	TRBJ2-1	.	CASSPRRTAGSYDNEQFF	TGTGCCAGCAGTCCAAGGAGGACTGCCGGCTCCTACGACAATGAGCAGTTCTTC
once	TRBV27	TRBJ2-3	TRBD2	CASSFPAGGRGTDTQYF	TGTGCCAGCAGTTTCCCAGCGGGAGGGCGGGGCACAGATACGCAGTATTTT
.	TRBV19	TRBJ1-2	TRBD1	CASSVGQGRPYGYTF	TGTGCCAGTAGTGTTGGACAGGGCCGACCCTATGGCTACACCTTC
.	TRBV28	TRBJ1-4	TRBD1	CASSSGQGVEEKLFF	TGTGCCAGCAGTTCGGGACAGGGGGTAGAGGAAAAACTGTTTTTT